The rows below give T cell receptor beta chains drawn from one sample of a study of blood T cells in healthy people across ages. TCRdb fed the 5' RACE reads into MiXCR, producing one record per CDR3 protein. The table records over 950,000 distinct CDR3 sequences, around 54% of them present only once. Sequenced material: blood. The receptors come from a woman aged 60-75 years in good health. CDR3s include the opening cysteine and the closing phenylalanine or tryptophan. D genes are given only for firm matches. Only some rows state a clone size, as once, few, many or a class for expanded clones.

>-|TRBJ1-2|TRBD1|TRBV12-3/TRBV12-4
CASSQTGAGYTF
TGTGCCAGCAGTCAGACAGGGGCTGGCTACACCTTC
>-|TRBJ2-3|TRBD2|TRBV7-2
CASSSPERGTDTQYF
TGTGCCAGCAGCTCCCCCGAGCGGGGGACAGATACGCAGTATTTT
>-|TRBJ2-7|-|TRBV4-1
CASSQGNGPYEQYF
TGCGCCAGCAGCCAAGGAAATGGACCCTACGAGCAGTACTTC
>-|TRBJ2-1|-|TRBV20-1
CSAPARNNEQFF
TGCAGTGCCCCCGCCCGTAACAATGAGCAGTTCTTC
>many|TRBJ2-7|TRBD1|TRBV4-2
CASSRDRDSVREQYF
TGTGCCAGCAGCCGAGACCGGGACAGCGTTAGGGAGCAGTACTTC
>-|TRBJ2-2|-|TRBV2
CASSEASGANTGELFF
TGTGCCAGCAGTGAAGCGTCAGGGGCGAACACCGGGGAGCTGTTTTTT
>few|TRBJ2-1|-|TRBV19
CASSRRRDNEQFF
TGTGCCAGTAGTCGGCGTCGGGACAATGAGCAGTTCTTC
>-|TRBJ2-7|-|TRBV7-9
CASSLEGRINEQYF
TGTGCCAGCAGCTTAGAAGGTAGAATCAATGAGCAGTACTTC
>few|TRBJ2-1|TRBD2|TRBV20-1
CSARDLLAGGSYNEQFF
TGCAGTGCTAGAGACCTTCTAGCGGGGGGCTCCTACAATGAGCAGTTCTTC
>few|TRBJ2-7|-|TRBV29-1
CSFKSTKSSYEQYF
TGCAGCTTCAAATCGACCAAGAGCTCCTACGAGCAGTACTTC
>-|TRBJ1-2|-|TRBV5-1
CASGLEDNYGYTF
TGCGCCAGCGGCTTAGAGGACAACTATGGCTACACCTTC
>many|TRBJ1-5|-|TRBV6-6
CASSYPTSGQPQHF
TGTGCCAGCAGTTACCCGACATCCGGCCAGCCCCAGCATTTT
>-|TRBJ2-1|TRBD2|TRBV7-9
CASTRPSLADYNEQFF
TGTGCCAGCACCCGACCGAGTCTAGCGGACTACAATGAGCAGTTCTTC
>few|TRBJ2-1|TRBD1|TRBV20-1
CSARGRQGLNNEQFF
TGCAGTGCTAGAGGAAGACAGGGGTTAAACAATGAGCAGTTCTTC
>few|TRBJ2-4|TRBD2|TRBV9
CASSVDTGLAGVAKNIQYF
TGTGCCAGCAGCGTAGACACTGGACTAGCGGGAGTAGCCAAAAACATTCAGTACTTC
>few|TRBJ1-2|TRBD1|TRBV6-5
CASSYTGQGADYGYTF
TGTGCCAGCAGTTACACGGGACAGGGTGCGGACTATGGCTACACCTTC
>-|TRBJ2-7|TRBD2|TRBV4-1
CASSQEGSRGLAGEIEQYF
TGCGCCAGCAGCCAAGAAGGGTCAAGGGGCCTAGCGGGAGAGATTGAGCAGTACTTC
>-|TRBJ2-3|-|TRBV12-3/TRBV12-4
CASSRGFGTDTQYF
TGTGCCAGCAGTCGTGGGTTCGGCACAGATACGCAGTATTTT
>few|TRBJ1-1|-|TRBV5-1
CASSSRDAEAFF
TGCGCCAGCAGCTCCCGGGACGCAGAAGCTTTCTTT
>-|TRBJ2-3|-|TRBV29-1
CSGFRDPGDTQYF
TGCAGTGGATTCCGGGACCCTGGGGATACGCAGTATTTT
>-|TRBJ2-7|-|TRBV6-6
CASSYSLRGSSYEQYF
TGTGCCAGCAGTTACTCGTTACGGGGTAGCTCCTACGAGCAGTACTTC
>-|TRBJ2-7|-|TRBV28
CASSLDTREQYF
TGTGCCAGCAGTCTCGACACGCGGGAGCAGTACTTC
>-|TRBJ2-5|-|TRBV6-6
CASSYDLQETQYF
TGTGCCAGCAGTTACGACTTACAAGAGACCCAGTACTTC
>-|TRBJ2-7|-|TRBV3-1
CASSQVALALGEQYF
TGTGCCAGCAGCCAAGTAGCTCTAGCCCTTGGCGAGCAGTACTTC